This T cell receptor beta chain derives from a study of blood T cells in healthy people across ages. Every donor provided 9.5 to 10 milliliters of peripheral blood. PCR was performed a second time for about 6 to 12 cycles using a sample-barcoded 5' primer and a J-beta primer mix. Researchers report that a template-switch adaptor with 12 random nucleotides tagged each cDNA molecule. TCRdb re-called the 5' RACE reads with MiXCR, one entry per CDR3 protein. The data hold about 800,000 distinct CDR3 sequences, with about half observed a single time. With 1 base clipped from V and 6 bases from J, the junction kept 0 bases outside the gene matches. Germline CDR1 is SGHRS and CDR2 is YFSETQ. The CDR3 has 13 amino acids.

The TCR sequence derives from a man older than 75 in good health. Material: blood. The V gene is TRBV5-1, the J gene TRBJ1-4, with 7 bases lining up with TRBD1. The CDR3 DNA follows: TGCGCCAGCAGCTTGCAGGGGGATGAAAAACTGTTTTTT. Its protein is CASSLQGDEKLFF.